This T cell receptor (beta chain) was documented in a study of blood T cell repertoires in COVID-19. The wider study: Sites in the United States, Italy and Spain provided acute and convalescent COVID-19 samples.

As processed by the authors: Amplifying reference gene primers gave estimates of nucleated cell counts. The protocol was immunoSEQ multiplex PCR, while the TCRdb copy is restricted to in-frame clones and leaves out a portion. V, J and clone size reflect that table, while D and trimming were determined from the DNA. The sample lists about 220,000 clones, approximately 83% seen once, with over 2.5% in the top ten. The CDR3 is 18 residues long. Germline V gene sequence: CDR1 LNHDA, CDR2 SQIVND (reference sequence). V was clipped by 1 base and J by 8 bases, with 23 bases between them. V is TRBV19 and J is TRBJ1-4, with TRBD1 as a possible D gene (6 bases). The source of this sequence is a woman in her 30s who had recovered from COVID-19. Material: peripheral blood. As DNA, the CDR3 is TGTGCCAGTAGTATAGCCCAGATTGGGACACCTAAAGGGGAAAAACTGTTTTTT. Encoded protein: CASSIAQIGTPKGEKLFF.